This passage covers 16 T cell receptor beta chains from one sample sequenced in a study of blood T cell repertoires in COVID-19. The method was immunoSEQ multiplex PCR; TCRdb's version includes in-frame clones alone and lacks a portion of them. The data contain about 130,000 clones, under 85% of them singletons. The specimen sequenced was peripheral blood. The receptors here all came from a middle-aged man with active or convalescent COVID-19.

In its sample, this clone was seen a few times. The chain is built from TRBV7-6 and TRBJ2-7; possible D gene TRBD1, 6 bases. The CDR3 is 17 amino acids. Per the germline V gene, CDR1 is SGHVS and CDR2 is FNYEAQ. V was shortened by 4 bases and J by 5 bases, with 24 bases between the two germline ends. The CDR3 sequence is CASSYYTGTSVSDEQYF. CDR3 coding DNA: TGTGCCAGCAGCTACTATACCGGGACATCTGTTTCTGACGAGCAGTACTTC.

In regard to this clone: Distinct nucleotide sequences in the sample also encode this CDR3. This chain connects TRBV19 to TRBJ2-3; 11 bases agree with TRBD2. The CDR3 consists of 15 residues. Germline V gene sequence: CDR1 LNHDA, CDR2 SQIVND (reference sequence). V gave up 5 bases and J gave up 1 base; unmatched junction bases: 2. The CDR3 nucleotides are TGTGCCAGTAGTCCGGGACTAGCGGGCACAGATACGCAGTATTTT. This codes for CASSPGLAGTDTQYF.

This clone was detected ten times or more. CDR3 amino acids: CASSQLQGAGKYSNQPQHF. CDR3 in DNA: TGCGCCAGCAGTCAATTACAGGGGGCTGGGAAATATAGCAATCAGCCCCAGCATTTT. The V call is TRBV23-1, the J call TRBJ1-5, with 9 bases fitting TRBD1. TRBV23-1 belongs to the ORF category, with a function that is uncertain. This CDR3 has 19 residues. Trimming removed 1 base from V and 0 bases from J; junction bases left unmatched: 10.

The chain employs TRBV6-5 and TRBJ2-1; 14 bases are a match to TRBD2. The CDR3 runs 15 residues. With V trimmed by 7 bases and J by 10 bases, 9 bases remained unmatched. Germline values: CDR1 MNHEY, CDR2 SVGAGI. Written as DNA, the CDR3 is TGTGCCAGCAAGCGCGGACTAGCGGGGGGAAGAGAGCAGTTCTTC. Amino acid sequence: CASKRGLAGGREQFF.

The chain has TRBV7-2 and TRBJ1-4, with 8 bases lining up with TRBD1. CDR3 size: 15 residues. With V trimmed by 5 bases and J by 4 bases, 6 bases remained unmatched. Germline assignment: CDR1 SGHTA and CDR2 FQGNSA. This CDR3 is CASSPRTGYNEKLFF. Here the CDR3 DNA reads TGTGCCAGCAGCCCCCGGACAGGGTATAATGAAAAACTGTTTTTT.

The CDR3 sequence: CASYEDLVGEQFF. CDR3 in DNA: TGTGCCAGCTACGAGGATCTCGTGGGTGAGCAGTTCTTC. The rearrangement joins TRBV18 to TRBJ2-1; D is unresolved. Trimming cost V 7 bases and J 9 bases, with 16 bases left between them. Per the germline V gene, CDR1 is KGHSH and CDR2 is LQKENI. The length of the CDR3 is 13 residues.

The rearrangement uses TRBV5-1 and TRBJ1-1; D call uncertain. CDR3 length equals 14 residues. Germline V gene data show CDR1 as SGHRS and CDR2 as YFSETQ. The germline V and J ends were trimmed by 4 bases and 3 bases, with 13 bases remaining between them. The CDR3 DNA is TGCGCCAGCAGCCAGAGGAGGGCAGACACTGAAGCTTTCTTT. Translation gives CASSQRRADTEAFF.

The chain combines TRBV19 with TRBJ1-6; 8 positions match TRBD1. From germline, CDR1 is LNHDA and CDR2 SQIVND (reference sequence). The J segment lost 0 bases and the V segment lost 5 bases, leaving 6 bases of the junction unmatched. The CDR3 has 17 residues. Here the CDR3 reads CASSGDRRSSYNSPLHF. In nucleotides, the CDR3 is TGTGCCAGTAGTGGGGACAGGCGAAGCTCCTATAATTCACCCCTCCACTTT.

J is TRBJ2-6 and V is TRBV6-1, with no clear D. In germline, CDR1 is MNHNS, CDR2 SASEGT. Trimming cost V 1 base and J 0 bases, with 4 bases left between them. The CDR3 is 15 amino acids. The chain's CDR3 is CASSEGSSGANVLTF. The CDR3 DNA is TGTGCCAGCAGTGAAGGCAGCTCTGGGGCCAACGTCCTGACTTTC.

The J gene is TRBJ1-6, the V gene TRBV7-9; TRBD1 is a possible D gene (5 bases). The ends were cut back, 4 bases at V and 14 bases at J, with 21 bases in the middle. The CDR3 runs to 15 residues. Germline V gene data show CDR1 as SEHNR and CDR2 as FQNEAQ (reference sequence). CDR3 in DNA: TGTGCCAGCAGCTCTCCTGGAGGGGTTGTGTCGTCCCTCCACTTT. Amino acids: CASSSPGGVVSSLHF.

DNA of the CDR3: TGCGCCAGCAGCTTGACCCCAGCGAGTACCGGGGAGCTGTTTTTT. Encoded protein: CASSLTPASTGELFF. The rearrangement joins TRBV5-1 to TRBJ2-2; D gene ambiguous. The CDR3 extends over 15 amino acids. Per the germline V gene, CDR1 is SGHRS and CDR2 is YFSETQ. With 1 base removed from V and 5 bases from J, the gap between germline ends came to 12 bases.

J is TRBJ2-1 and V is TRBV4-2, with 10 positions matching TRBD2. Germline CDR1 LGHNA, CDR2 YNFKEQ. The CDR3 spans 14 residues. With 3 bases clipped from V and 8 bases from J, the junction kept 4 bases outside the gene matches. DNA for the CDR3: TGTGCCAGCAGCCAGAGCGGGGGGGATGATGAGCAGTTCTTC. This sequence encodes CASSQSGGDDEQFF.

The rearrangement joins TRBV5-1 to TRBJ2-7, with TRBD1 matching 9 bases. This CDR3 has 14 amino acids. Germline-derived CDR1 and CDR2 are SGHRS and YFSETQ. V lost 4 bases, J lost 4 bases, and 6 bases stayed unmatched. CDR3 in DNA: TGCGCCAGCAGCGGCGACAGGGGGGCTTACGAGCAGTACTTC. Protein sequence: CASSGDRGAYEQYF.

The chain employs TRBV18 and TRBJ1-5; 10 positions match TRBD1. The CDR3 contains 15 residues. The V and J ends lost 3 bases and 3 bases, in that order; junction bases with no gene match: 2. Germline V gene lookup returns CDR1 KGHSH and CDR2 LQKENI. The CDR3 coding sequence is TGTGCCAGCTCACCGGGGACAGGGGTCAATCAGCCCCAGCATTTT. This encodes CASSPGTGVNQPQHF.

The chain links TRBV7-9 to TRBJ2-7; no reliable D call. Germline V gene sequence: CDR1 SEHNR, CDR2 FQNEAQ (reference sequence). The length of the CDR3 is 14 residues. V was pared by 5 bases and J by 2 bases, with 13 bases between. The CDR3 loop reads CASSGSSSAYEQYF. CDR3 DNA: TGTGCCAGCAGCGGTAGCTCATCCGCCTACGAGCAGTACTTC.

This clone was seen once. The rearrangement uses TRBV5-1 and TRBJ2-3, with 9 bases matching TRBD1. The V and J ends lost 4 bases and 4 bases, in that order; junction bases with no gene match: 10. The germline gives CDR1 SGHRS, CDR2 YFSETQ. The CDR3 has 16 amino acids. The CDR3 reads CASSVEGTGLADTQYF. CDR3 sequence (DNA): TGCGCCAGCAGCGTAGAGGGGACAGGGTTGGCAGATACGCAGTATTTT.